The entry that follows covers one T cell receptor (beta chain) sequence. The antigen is undetermined. V gave up 8 bases and J gave up 7 bases; unmatched junction bases: 3. From germline, CDR1 is MNHEY and CDR2 SMNVEV (reference sequence). This CDR3 has 12 amino acids. The data were obtained in a study of cytomegalovirus exposure and HLA in healthy donors. The study, taken as a whole, reports: The investigators catalogued 164 TCR beta chains as cytomegalovirus-associated.

Repertoires were generated with immunoSEQ multiplex PCR, while TCRdb's copy carries only in-frame clones and drops some. The sample contains tens of thousands of clones, roughly 94% of which appear only once. The chain carries TRBV27 and TRBJ2-2; 8 bases are a match to TRBD2. This TCR was recovered from a young man in good health and CMV-seropositive. Material: PBMCs. Written as DNA, the CDR3 is TGTGCCAGCGGCGGGGGGTTCGGGGAGCTGTTTTTT. Translation: CASGGGFGELFF.